The clone carrying this T cell receptor beta chain has ten or more counts. The sample belongs to a study of T-cell memory formation after mild COVID-19. TCR alpha and TCR beta cDNA libraries carrying sample barcodes and UMIs were produced by 5'RACE using constant-segment primers. MiXCR was run by TCRdb on the 5' RACE reads, yielding one entry per CDR3 protein. The data show some 200,000 distinct CDR3 sequences, 9% to 10% seen once. Source material: PBMCs or a T cell subset sorted from them (not recorded which). The receptor comes from a man aged 18 to 30 who had mild COVID-19 (a few samples of this study predate the infection). Cell type and time point are not known.

The CDR3 DNA is TGTGCCAGCAGTTTAGGGCTCCCTGGGGAGACCCAGTACTTC. It yields the protein CASSLGLPGETQYF. The J gene is TRBJ2-5, the V gene TRBV28, with D unresolved. V lost 2 bases, J lost 5 bases, and 12 bases lay in between. The CDR3 has 14 amino acids. Germline loops: CDR1 MDHEN, CDR2 SYDVKM. Looking up the rest from reference TRBV28 and TRBJ2-5 gives the full variable domain: DVKVTQSSRYLVKRTGEKVFLECVQDMDHENMFWYRQDPGLGLRLIYFSYDVKMKEKGDIPEGYSVSREKKERFSLILESASTNQTSMYLCASSLGLPGETQYFGPGTRLLVL.